This TCR beta chain was recovered during a study of shared T cell receptors in the human thymus. V lost 5 bases to trimming and J lost 4 bases, with 9 bases between them. The CDR3 has 13 amino acids. Per germline, CDR1 SGHTS and CDR2 YDEGEE. Only in-frame clones appear in the TCRdb table, and some are missing; sequencing was by immunoSEQ multiplex PCR. The sample carries approximately 730,000 clones, approximately 85% recorded once. This sample was shared with a second study, whose subject was human thymus T cells.

V usage is TRBV5-8 and J usage is TRBJ2-2; TRBD1 might be the D (6 bases). The TCR was taken from a girl less than two years old with a congenital heart defect. The sequenced sample consisted of thymocytes. The CDR3 sequence is CASRNRATGELFF. The CDR3 DNA reads as TGTGCCAGCAGAAACAGGGCCACCGGGGAGCTGTTTTTT.